This TCR beta chain was captured in a study of T cell responses to AZD1222 COVID-19 vaccine (dated by TCRdb to the early 2020s). Study-wide context: AZD1222 recipients with second doses at about 4 weeks or about 12 weeks were pooled, because spike-specific TCR depth and breadth did not differ between schedules. TCR sequencing covered 233 trial participants: 207 given two doses of AZD1222 and about 26 given two doses of MenACWY control vaccine. Trial participants were enrolled by age into 18-55, 56-69 and 70-plus year subgroups, with about 150, 28 and 57 TCR-sequenced participants respectively.

As concerns this clone: It lacks a known antigen. It has no much larger one-base neighbor in the sample; base qualities were not kept.

Overall study results and their limits: In the small 56-69-year group, the increase in depth fell short of significance, most likely because of low power. Participants were mostly white British and included more females than males, and it was suggested by the authors that clonal diversity may have been underestimated. Only six AZD1222 recipients were SARS-CoV-2 seropositive at baseline, limiting conclusions about previously exposed vaccinees. The whole spike protein was spanned by vaccine-associated CD4 TCRs, and dominant responses were seen in regions 160-218 and 743-854. Reportedly, almost half of the unique spike-specific TCRs recognized epitopes lying outside the regions that are mutated in the B.1.351 and B.1.1.7 variants. Spike-specific TCR breadth and depth rose significantly after two AZD1222 doses compared with day 0 and with MenACWY recipients. No day 14 peak-response samples were available, so repertoires were characterized only after the peak T cell response.

The CDR3 regions of human TCRbeta chains were subjected to immunosequencing. The study's own analysis went as follows. Repertoire TCRs were matched against a reference library of SARS-CoV-2-specific TCRs generated with the MIRA antigen-specificity platform. Breadth meant the fraction of unique TCRs that were SARS-CoV-2-associated, whereas depth meant the fraction of total T cells that were SARS-CoV-2-associated. Using the MIRA data, every spike-specific TCR was mapped to the spike region that the TCR reacted to and assigned to either a CD4 or a CD8 class. Log10-transformed breadth and depth values were compared by one-way ANOVA with Sidak's multiple comparisons tests. Sourced from immuneACCESS, this table was stored by TCRdb with only in-frame sequences that have V and J called. A share of the clones is absent; for the studies checked, an unresolved V gene accounts for under half, and the remainder has no known explanation. The DNA gave D and trimming, while V, J and clone size come from that table. The sample table shows about 100,000 clones, and about 89% are seen once. Roughly a sixth of the sample comes from the top ten.

The sample's time point label, in plain terms: baseline before first vaccination. The vaccinee samples were drawn from two UK trials, COV001 and COV002, one of which was a single-blind randomized controlled phase 2/3 trial testing AZD1222 (ChAdOx1 nCoV-19) in healthy adults. For TCRbeta chain sequencing, PBMC samples were collected from trial participants at day 0 and at day 28 after the second dose. This clonotype was sampled from an adult in good health. The material was peripheral blood, obtained on day 0 of AZD1222 vaccination.

CDR3 loop: CASSGVGANVLTF. The DNA sequence follows: TGTGCCAGCAGTGGGGTGGGGGCCAACGTCCTGACTTTC. The V and J segments used are TRBV12-3 or TRBV12-4 and TRBJ2-6; the D gene cannot be named for sure. Reading from cysteine to phenylalanine, the CDR3 counts 13 amino acids. Only the CDR3 region is kept as DNA, spanning 39 bases read in frame from base 1. The V end loses 5 bases and the J end loses 4 bases, and a stretch of 6 bases separates them.